The 27 T cell receptor beta chains below all came from one sample that was sequenced in a study of cytomegalovirus exposure and HLA in healthy donors. PCR involved 60 Vbeta and 13 Jbeta primers. Some clones are missing from TCRdb's copy, which holds only in-frame ones; the method was immunoSEQ multiplex PCR. The sample holds about 150,000 clones; approximately 80% are singletons and the top ten take over 2.5%. The sequenced material came from PBMCs. The receptors originated from a middle-aged man in good health and CMV-seronegative.

This clone is a singleton in its sample. DNA of the CDR3: TGTGCCAGCAGCGTAGAAGGGGGCGCTGAAGCTTTCTTT. As protein: CASSVEGGAEAFF. V usage is TRBV9 and J usage is TRBJ1-1, with 7 bases fitting TRBD1. CDR3 length: 13 amino acids. Looked up from germline, CDR1 is SGDLS and CDR2 is YYNGEE. The V gene end was trimmed by 0 bases and the J gene end by 6 bases; junction bases not matched to a gene: 2. Together with reference TRBV9 and TRBJ1-1, the CDR3 gives the full variable domain: DSGVTQTPKHLITATGQRVTLRCSPRSGDLSVYWYQQSLDQGLQFLIQYYNGEERAKGNILERFSAQQFPDLHSELNLSSLELGDSALYFCASSVEGGAEAFFGQGTRLTVV.

This sequence joins TRBV10-2 and TRBJ2-5; 9 bases are a match to TRBD1. J lost 4 bases, V lost 4 bases, and 4 bases had no gene match. Looked up from germline, CDR1 is WSHSY and CDR2 is SAAADI. The CDR3 is 14 residues long. In DNA form, the CDR3 reads TGCGCCAGCAGTGGGATGACAGGGGGAGAGACCCAGTACTTC. Translation gives CASSGMTGGETQYF.

The count of this clone is one. V and J are TRBV7-2 and TRBJ2-7; 8 nucleotides align to TRBD2. The CDR3 runs 14 residues. The ends lost 3 bases at V and 1 base at J; junction bases unmatched: 2. Germline CDR1 SGHTA, CDR2 FQGNSA. CDR3 sequence reads: CASSFSGTSYEQYF. CDR3 bases: TGTGCCAGCAGCTTTAGCGGGACTTCCTACGAGCAGTACTTC.

The genes are TRBV6-4 and TRBJ2-1, with 11 bases aligning to TRBD2. Germline CDR1 reads MRHNA; CDR2 reads SNTAGT. The CDR3 has 15 residues. The ends lost 4 bases at V and 8 bases at J; junction bases unmatched: 7. The CDR3 nucleotides read TGTGCCAGCAGTGTTAGTAGCGGGGGGGCCCATGAGCAGTTCTTC. Its protein product is CASSVSSGGAHEQFF.

The chain links TRBV28 to TRBJ2-3; 12 positions match TRBD2. The J segment lost 3 bases and the V segment lost 2 bases, leaving 12 bases of the junction unmatched. The CDR3 runs to 19 residues. The germline gives CDR1 MDHEN, CDR2 SYDVKM. Here the CDR3 reads CASSLLASGRAWRTDTQYF. The DNA for the CDR3 is TGTGCCAGCAGTTTACTAGCTAGCGGGAGGGCCTGGAGGACAGATACGCAGTATTTT.

The genes are TRBV7-3 and TRBJ2-5; 7 positions agree with TRBD2. The CDR3 contains 17 residues. In germline, CDR1 is SGHTA, CDR2 FQGTGA. V lost 2 bases and J lost 3; bases outside the gene matches: 12. The CDR3 coding sequence is TGTGCCAGCAGCTTATCGGGGGGTAGGACTGGCGAAGAGACCCAGTACTTC. Translation gives CASSLSGGRTGEETQYF.

The chain joins TRBV6-4 to TRBJ1-1, with a weak D call TRBD1 (6 bases). Germline V CDR1 and CDR2: MRHNA, SNTAGT. The V end lost 6 bases, the J end lost 0 bases, and 11 bases lay between the germline ends. This CDR3 region has 14 residues. The CDR3 DNA is TGTGCCAGCAGGGAACAGGGATTGAACACTGAAGCTTTCTTT. It translates to CASREQGLNTEAFF.

V is TRBV29-1 and J is TRBJ1-1, with D perhaps matching TRBD1 (6 bases). Germline V gene data show CDR1 as SQVTM and CDR2 as ANQGSEA. The CDR3 runs to 14 residues. Trimming cost V 0 bases and J 8 bases, with 16 bases left between them. This CDR3 is CSVEEGAAGVEAFF. CDR3 coding DNA: TGCAGCGTTGAAGAAGGGGCCGCAGGGGTGGAAGCTTTCTTT.

This clone has a single count. This CDR3 is CASSISLSGNTIYF. Written as DNA, the CDR3 is TGTGCCAGCAGTATCAGTCTCTCTGGAAACACCATATATTTT. The V call is TRBV28, the J call TRBJ1-3; D ambiguous. V gave up 5 bases and J gave up 0 bases, with 8 bases separating them. The CDR3 loop spans 14 amino acids. Germline V gives CDR1 MDHEN, CDR2 SYDVKM. The entire variable domain, with the rest obtained from reference TRBV28 and TRBJ1-3, is as follows: DVKVTQSSRYLVKRTGEKVFLECVQDMDHENMFWYRQDPGLGLRLIYFSYDVKMKEKGDIPEGYSVSREKKERFSLILESASTNQTSMYLCASSISLSGNTIYFGEGSWLTVV.

The gene calls are TRBV5-8 and TRBJ2-2, with D maybe TRBD1 (6 bases). This CDR3 is built from 16 residues. CDR1 SGHTS and CDR2 YDEGEE come from the germline V gene. Trimming cost V 4 bases and J 3 bases, with 16 bases left between them. CDR3 bases: TGTGCCAGCAGCAAATTGGGACATAAAGACACCGGGGAGCTGTTTTTT. Encoded protein: CASSKLGHKDTGELFF.

The V call is TRBV6-5, the J call TRBJ1-2, with 9 bases fitting TRBD1. V lost 5 bases, J lost 0 bases, and 1 base stayed unmatched. Per the germline V gene, CDR1 is MNHEY and CDR2 is SVGAGI. The CDR3 loop spans 14 amino acids. CDR3 DNA: TGTGCCAGCAGTAGACAGGGGGCTAACTATGGCTACACCTTC. Residues: CASSRQGANYGYTF.

The rearrangement joins TRBV27 to TRBJ2-1, with TRBD2 matching over 11 bases. Germline CDR1 MNHEY, CDR2 SMNVEV (reference sequence). The J segment lost 10 bases and the V segment lost 0 bases, leaving 2 bases of the junction unmatched. CDR3 length: 14 amino acids. Here the CDR3 reads CASSLSGTSGEQFF. Here the CDR3 DNA reads TGTGCCAGCAGTTTATCGGGGACTAGCGGAGAGCAGTTCTTC.

The chain is built from TRBV30 and TRBJ2-2; 7 bases match TRBD2. CDR1 is GTSNPN, CDR2 SVGIG, per germline (reference sequence). The CDR3 sequence is 14 residues long. J lost 6 bases, V lost 1 base, and 5 bases had no gene match. CDR3 nucleotides: TGTGCCTGGAGTGCCTGGGGGAGGGCCGGGGAGCTGTTTTTT. It encodes CAWSAWGRAGELFF.

The chain is built from TRBV19 and TRBJ1-5, with D unclear. The CDR3 totals 12 residues. Trimming cost V 2 bases and J 7 bases, with 6 bases left between them. The germline V gene encodes CDR1 LNHDA and CDR2 SQIVND (reference sequence). The CDR3 here is CASSIYRQPQHF. In nucleotides, the CDR3 is TGTGCCAGTAGTATATATAGACAGCCCCAGCATTTT.

The gene calls are TRBV6-6 and TRBJ1-5; D unresolved. This CDR3 has 11 residues. Germline CDR1 is MNHNY and CDR2 is SVGAGI (reference sequence). V was pared by 6 bases and J by 5 bases, with 5 bases between. This chain's CDR3 is CASSTDQPQHF. CDR3 nucleotide sequence: TGTGCCAGCAGCACAGATCAGCCCCAGCATTTT.

This clone was recorded a few times. This rearrangement joins TRBV7-3 to TRBJ1-4; 9 positions match TRBD1. Per germline, CDR1 SGHTA and CDR2 FQGTGA. V lost 2 bases to trimming and J lost 8 bases; unmatched junction nucleotides: 6. The CDR3 is 15 residues long. CDR3 protein: CASSLSQGAWEKLFF. DNA for the CDR3: TGTGCCAGCAGCTTATCACAGGGGGCTTGGGAAAAACTGTTTTTT. The full variable domain, its missing parts supplied by reference TRBV7-3 and TRBJ1-4, is GAGVSQTPSNKVTEKGKYVELRCDPISGHTALYWYRQSLGQGPEFLIYFQGTGAADDSGLPNDRFFAVRPEGSVSTLKIQRTERGDSAVYLCASSLSQGAWEKLFFGSGTQLSVL.

The DNA for the CDR3 is TGTGCCATCATGCAGGGGCCGAACACTGAAGCTTTCTTT. Residues: CAIMQGPNTEAFF. This rearrangement joins TRBV10-3 to TRBJ1-1; maybe TRBD1 (6 bases). The CDR3 length is 13 residues. V lost 7 bases and J lost 1, with 10 bases in between. CDR1 and CDR2 (germline): ENHRY, SYGVKD.

The V call is TRBV9, the J call TRBJ2-7; 8 positions agree with TRBD2. J lost 2 bases, V lost 4 bases, and 8 bases had no gene match. Germline V CDR1 and CDR2: SGDLS, YYNGEE. CDR3 size: 15 residues. The CDR3 coding sequence is TGTGCCAGCAGCCCGGGAGGGGGGAGGCCCTACGAGCAGTACTTC. It translates to CASSPGGGRPYEQYF.

This clone was seen a few times. The chain employs TRBV5-4 and TRBJ2-7, with TRBD2 identical over 9 bases. This CDR3 region has 15 residues. Germline assignment: CDR1 SGHNT and CDR2 YYREEE (reference sequence). V was pared by 1 base and J by 5 bases, with 7 bases of the junction left unmatched. The CDR3, as DNA: TGTGCCAGCAGCTTGAGGCTTGCTAGCGGGGACGAGCAGTACTTC. This codes for CASSLRLASGDEQYF. The full variable domain, with the rest looked up from reference TRBV5-4 and TRBJ2-7, is ETGVTQSPTHLIKTRGQQVTLRCSSQSGHNTVSWYQQALGQGPQFIFQYYREEENGRGNFPPRFSGLQFPNYSSELNVNALELDDSALYLCASSLRLASGDEQYFGPGTRLTVT.

J is TRBJ2-1 and V is TRBV6-4, with 10 nucleotides matching TRBD2. The V segment lost 4 bases and the J segment 8 bases; nucleotides outside the gene matches: 5. The germline V gene encodes CDR1 MRHNA and CDR2 SNTAGT. The CDR3 length is 14 residues. Here the CDR3 reads CASSGLAGVHEQFF. CDR3 in DNA: TGTGCCAGCAGTGGGCTAGCGGGAGTCCATGAGCAGTTCTTC.

There are a few counts of this clone. This chain joins TRBV11-2 and TRBJ1-1; D call uncertain. The germline V gene has CDR1 SGHAT and CDR2 FQNNGV. V lost 5 bases and J lost 4, with 14 bases in between. The CDR3 has 14 residues. The CDR3 DNA follows: TGTGCCAGCAGCCTCGAGGGTACCGGCACTGAAGCTTTCTTT. Translated, it gives CASSLEGTGTEAFF.

The chain employs TRBV6-5 and TRBJ1-6; TRBD1 agrees at 7 bases. CDR1 MNHEY and CDR2 SVGAGI come from the germline V gene. The CDR3 is 15 residues long. J lost 8 bases, V lost 3 bases, and 7 bases had no gene match. The CDR3 sequence: CASSYYRGRDSPLHF. As DNA, the CDR3 is TGTGCCAGCAGTTATTACAGGGGAAGGGATTCACCCCTCCACTTT.

The chain recombines TRBV6-5 with TRBJ2-1; 8 nucleotides match TRBD2. The CDR3 is 14 residues long. After removal of 6 bases from V and 4 bases from J, the junction contained 5 bases not matched to a gene. Germline values: CDR1 MNHEY, CDR2 SVGAGI. CDR3 in DNA: TGTGCCAGCAGGCCGGGACTAGGATACAATGAGCAGTTCTTC. Its translation: CASRPGLGYNEQFF.

The V gene is TRBV6-1, the J gene TRBJ2-3; a possible D gene is TRBD2 (5 bases). Per the germline V gene, CDR1 is MNHNS and CDR2 is SASEGT. The V end lost 7 bases, the J end lost 13 bases, and 9 bases lay between the germline ends. CDR3 size: 9 residues. The DNA for the CDR3 is TGTGCCAGCACCCCCGGGGAGTATTTT. Amino acid sequence: CASTPGEYF.

The chain combines TRBV2 with TRBJ1-5, with D perhaps matching TRBD1 (5 bases). The V end lost 2 bases, the J end lost 0 bases, and 14 bases lay between the germline ends. The V gene's germline CDR1 is SNHLY and CDR2 FYNNEI. The CDR3 has 17 amino acids. The CDR3, as DNA: TGTGCCAGCAGTGAATACGGGGGGGATTATAGCAATCAGCCCCAGCATTTT. Protein product: CASSEYGGDYSNQPQHF.

V usage is TRBV4-3 and J usage is TRBJ2-7; 8 positions match TRBD1. There are 15 residues in the CDR3. Unmatched junction bases numbered 9, after V lost 4 bases and J lost 4 bases. Germline-derived CDR1 and CDR2 are LGHNA and YSLEER. CDR3 sequence: CASSLNPGQGYEQYF. CDR3 nucleotides: TGCGCCAGCAGCCTAAACCCTGGACAGGGATACGAGCAGTACTTC.

The chain combines TRBV30 with TRBJ2-5; no reliable D call. The ends were cut back, 2 bases at V and 6 bases at J, with 13 bases in the middle. CDR1 and CDR2 from the germline V gene are GTSNPN and SVGIG (reference sequence). The CDR3 is 13 residues long. DNA of the CDR3: TGTGCCTGGAGTTTTAGCCAGCCTCAGACCCAGTACTTC. This translates into CAWSFSQPQTQYF. The variable domain in full, with the rest retrieved from reference TRBV30 and TRBJ2-5, is SQTIHQWPATLVQPVGSPLSLECTVEGTSNPNLYWYRQAAGRGLQLLFYSVGIGQISSEVPQNLSASRPQDRQFILSSKKLLLSDSGFYLCAWSFSQPQTQYFGPGTRLLVL.